This TCR beta chain is drawn from a study of cytomegalovirus exposure and HLA in healthy donors. With 60 Vbeta and 13 Jbeta primers, the PCR was carried out. The repertoire was sequenced with immunoSEQ multiplex PCR; TCRdb's copy has only in-frame clones and lacks some. The data hold over 150,000 clones, with less than 80% observed a single time. This CDR3 has 12 amino acids. Trimming removed 3 bases from V and 4 bases from J, with 3 bases in between. Germline CDR1 reads MNHEY; CDR2 reads SMNVEV (reference sequence). The sequenced sample was PBMCs. V gene TRBV27 combines with J gene TRBJ2-2; D is uncertain. This clonotype was obtained from a man aged 25-45 years in good health and CMV-seronegative. This CDR3 is CASSFITGELFF. CDR3 nucleotide sequence: TGTGCCAGCAGTTTCATCACCGGGGAGCTGTTTTTT.